A single sample gave rise to the 11 T cell receptor beta chains below, sequenced in a study of blood T cell repertoires in COVID-19. Sequenced by immunoSEQ multiplex PCR; TCRdb stores in-frame clones only, minus some. The sample holds 150,000 to 180,000 clones, over 65% seen once. The sample consisted of peripheral blood. All receptors derive from a man older than 75 with acute or convalescent COVID-19.

The genes are TRBV5-1 and TRBJ2-5, with TRBD2 matching over 12 bases. This CDR3 is 17 amino acids long. In germline, CDR1 is SGHRS, CDR2 YFSETQ. J was trimmed by 3 bases and V by 3 bases; bases with no gene match: 9. In DNA, the CDR3 is TGCGCCAGCAGCTCCGCACCTAGCGGGGGGGTCGAAGAGACCCAGTACTTC. Translated: CASSSAPSGGVEETQYF.

The rearrangement links TRBV6-5 to TRBJ2-3; the match to TRBD1 covers 8 bases. The trim removed 5 bases at V and 3 bases at J, leaving 7 bases unmatched. The V gene's germline CDR1 is MNHEY and CDR2 SVGAGI. The CDR3 is 15 residues long. The CDR3, as DNA: TGTGCCAGCAGTCTAGGACAGGGAAGGACAGATACGCAGTATTTT. Its protein product is CASSLGQGRTDTQYF.

CDR3 region: CASSFGYNSPLHF. CDR3 coding DNA: TGTGCCAGCAGCTTCGGGTATAATTCACCCCTCCACTTT. J is TRBJ1-6 and V is TRBV6-5; D unclear. CDR1 is MNHEY, CDR2 SVGAGI, per germline. V was shortened by 6 bases and J by 4 bases, with 7 bases between the two germline ends. This CDR3 spans 13 amino acids.

This chain links TRBV5-1 with TRBJ2-7, with TRBD1 matching 8 bases. Trimming took 1 base from V and 7 from J; bases not matched to a gene: 4. In germline, CDR1 is SGHRS, CDR2 YFSETQ. This CDR3 region has 13 residues. In DNA form, the CDR3 reads TGCGCCAGCAGCTTGCTCAGGGGGCAGGAGCAGTACTTC. Protein product: CASSLLRGQEQYF.

The rearrangement links TRBV12-5 to TRBJ2-5; D perhaps matches TRBD2 (5 bases). V was cut by 2 bases and J by 5 bases, with 12 bases left in between. The CDR3 has 14 amino acids. Germline V gives CDR1 LGHNT, CDR2 FRNRAP. In nucleotides, the CDR3 is TGTGCTAGTGGTTTGTTCGGGGAAATGGAGACCCAGTACTTC. Amino acid sequence: CASGLFGEMETQYF.

The CDR3 here is CASSLGTQDTQYF. CDR3 nucleotide sequence: TGTGCCAGCAGCTTGGGGACTCAGGATACGCAGTATTTT. The rearrangement links TRBV7-9 to TRBJ2-3, with TRBD2 as a possible D gene (6 bases). CDR1 is SEHNR, CDR2 FQNEAQ, per germline (reference sequence). Trimming left V 3 bases short and J 6 bases short, with 10 bases between. The CDR3 sequence is 13 residues long.

J is TRBJ2-3 and V is TRBV5-1; TRBD2 agrees at 9 bases. Losses at the gene ends were 2 bases for V and 5 bases for J; bases not matched to a gene: 9. Germline lookup yields CDR1 SGHRS and CDR2 YFSETQ. CDR3 length equals 16 residues. The CDR3 spells CASSFASGAIRDTQYF. The CDR3 bases are TGCGCCAGCAGCTTTGCTAGCGGGGCCATTAGAGATACGCAGTATTTT. Variable domain in full (rest from reference TRBV5-1 and TRBJ2-3): KAGVTQTPRYLIKTRGQQVTLSCSPISGHRSVSWYQQTPGQGLQFLFEYFSETQRNKGNFPGRFSGRQFSNSRSEMNVSTLELGDSALYLCASSFASGAIRDTQYFGPGTRLTVL.

This clone was recorded only once. V gene TRBV12-5 combines with J gene TRBJ1-1; TRBD1 might be the D (6 bases). V lost 2 bases and J 7 bases, leaving 14 bases between the germline ends. The CDR3 has 14 amino acids. Germline CDR1 LGHNT, CDR2 FRNRAP. The CDR3 loop reads CASGLTGSWSEAFF. The CDR3 nucleotides read TGTGCTAGTGGTTTGACAGGGTCGTGGAGTGAAGCTTTCTTT.

The rearrangement uses TRBV6-4 and TRBJ2-3; D unresolved. The ends were cut back, 7 bases at V and 0 bases at J, with 2 bases in the middle. The CDR3 runs to 11 residues. Germline V gene sequence: CDR1 MRHNA, CDR2 SNTAGT. The CDR3: CASTSTDTQYF. The CDR3, as DNA: TGTGCCAGCACTAGCACAGATACGCAGTATTTT.

Of note for this clone: Sequence at one end of the junction differs from germline and may be a read error. The chain joins TRBV6-5 to TRBJ1-1; 12 bases agree with TRBD1. There are 14 residues in the CDR3. Germline loops: CDR1 MNHEY, CDR2 SVGAGI. CDR3 nucleotide sequence: TGTGCCAGCAGCCGGGGACAGGGGGCGCCTGAGGCTTTCTTT. Its translation: CASSRGQGAPEAFF.

V and J are TRBV6-6 and TRBJ1-6; tentatively, D is TRBD1 (6 bases). The CDR3 has 15 amino acids. CDR1 is MNHNY, CDR2 SVGAGI, per germline (reference sequence). V was shortened by 2 bases and J by 6 bases, with 11 bases between the two germline ends. For the CDR3, the DNA is TGTGCCAGCAGTTACGTGACAGGCGGTAATTCACCCCTCCACTTT. Translating gives CASSYVTGGNSPLHF.